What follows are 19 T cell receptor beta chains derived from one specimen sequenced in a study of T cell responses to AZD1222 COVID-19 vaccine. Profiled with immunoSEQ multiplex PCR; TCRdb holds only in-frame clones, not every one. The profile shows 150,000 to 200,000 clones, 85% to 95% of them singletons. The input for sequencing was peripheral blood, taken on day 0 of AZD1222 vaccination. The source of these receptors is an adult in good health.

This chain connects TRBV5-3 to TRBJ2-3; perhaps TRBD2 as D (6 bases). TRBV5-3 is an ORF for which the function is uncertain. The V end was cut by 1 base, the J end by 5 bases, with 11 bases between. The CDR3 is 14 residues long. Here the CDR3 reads CARSLKKEGDTQYF. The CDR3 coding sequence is TGTGCCAGAAGCTTGAAAAAGGAGGGAGATACGCAGTATTTT.

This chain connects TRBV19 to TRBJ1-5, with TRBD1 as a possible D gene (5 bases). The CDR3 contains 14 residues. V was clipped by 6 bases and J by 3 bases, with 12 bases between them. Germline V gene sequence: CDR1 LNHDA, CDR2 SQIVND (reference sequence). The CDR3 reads CASRVRGLNQPQHF. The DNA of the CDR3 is TGTGCCAGTAGGGTACGGGGCCTCAATCAGCCCCAGCATTTT.

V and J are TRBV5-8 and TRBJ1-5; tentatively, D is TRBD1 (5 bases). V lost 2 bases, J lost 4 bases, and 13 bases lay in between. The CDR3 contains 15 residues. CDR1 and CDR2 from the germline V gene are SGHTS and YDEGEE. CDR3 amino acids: CASSFPGHFNQPQHF. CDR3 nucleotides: TGTGCCAGCAGCTTCCCCGGACACTTTAATCAGCCCCAGCATTTT. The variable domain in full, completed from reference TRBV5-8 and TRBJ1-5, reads EAGVTQSPTHLIKTRGQQATLRCSPISGHTSVYWYQQALGLGLQFLLWYDEGEERNRGNFPPRFSGRQFPNYSSELNVNALELEDSALYLCASSFPGHFNQPQHFGDGTRLSIL.

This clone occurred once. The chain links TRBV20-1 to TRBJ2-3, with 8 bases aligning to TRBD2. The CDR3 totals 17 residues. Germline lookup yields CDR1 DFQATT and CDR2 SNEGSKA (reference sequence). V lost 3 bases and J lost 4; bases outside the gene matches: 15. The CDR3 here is CSASGTSGTRSPDTQYF. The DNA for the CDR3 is TGCAGTGCTAGTGGCACATCCGGGACTAGATCCCCAGATACGCAGTATTTT.

CDR3 amino acids: CASSHAGVGGNTIYF. The CDR3 DNA reads as TGTGCCAGCAGCCATGCAGGGGTTGGTGGAAACACCATATATTTT. The chain carries TRBV3-1 (or the pseudogene TRBV3-2) and TRBJ1-3, with D perhaps matching TRBD1 (6 bases). The V and J ends lost 3 bases and 3 bases respectively, with 12 bases between them. CDR1 is LGHDT, CDR2 YNNKEL, per germline (reference sequence). This CDR3 comprises 15 residues.

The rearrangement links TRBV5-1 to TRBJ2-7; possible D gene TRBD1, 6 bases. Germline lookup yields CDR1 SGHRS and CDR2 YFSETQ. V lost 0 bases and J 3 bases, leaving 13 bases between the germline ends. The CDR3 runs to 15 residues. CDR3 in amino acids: CASSLEAGDGYEQYF. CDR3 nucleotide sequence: TGCGCCAGCAGCTTGGAGGCAGGGGATGGCTACGAGCAGTACTTC. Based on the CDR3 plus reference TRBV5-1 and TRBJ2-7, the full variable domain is KAGVTQTPRYLIKTRGQQVTLSCSPISGHRSVSWYQQTPGQGLQFLFEYFSETQRNKGNFPGRFSGRQFSNSRSEMNVSTLELGDSALYLCASSLEAGDGYEQYFGPGTRLTVT.

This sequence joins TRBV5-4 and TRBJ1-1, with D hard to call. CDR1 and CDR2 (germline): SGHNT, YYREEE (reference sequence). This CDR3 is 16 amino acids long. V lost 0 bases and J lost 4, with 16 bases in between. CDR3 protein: CASSLVPMPSGTEAFF. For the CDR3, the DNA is TGTGCCAGCAGCTTGGTCCCGATGCCTTCCGGCACTGAAGCTTTCTTT.

The CDR3 nucleotides are TGTGCCAGCAGCGTATGGGAGGATGGGTCCTACGAGCAGTACTTC. It encodes CASSVWEDGSYEQYF. The chain couples TRBV9 to TRBJ2-7; TRBD2 might be the D (6 bases). V lost 1 base, J lost 1 base, and 12 bases lay in between. CDR3 length: 15 residues. The V gene's germline CDR1 is SGDLS and CDR2 YYNGEE.

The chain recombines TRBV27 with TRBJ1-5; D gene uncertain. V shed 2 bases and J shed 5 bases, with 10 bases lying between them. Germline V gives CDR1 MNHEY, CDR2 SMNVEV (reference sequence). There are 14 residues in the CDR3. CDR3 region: CASSLGSGYQPQHF. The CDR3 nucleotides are TGTGCCAGCAGTTTAGGGTCCGGTTATCAGCCCCAGCATTTT.

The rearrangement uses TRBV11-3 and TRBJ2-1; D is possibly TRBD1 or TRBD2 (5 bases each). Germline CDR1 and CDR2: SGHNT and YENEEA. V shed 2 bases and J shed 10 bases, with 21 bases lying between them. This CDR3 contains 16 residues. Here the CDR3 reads CASSLTGTGERREQFF. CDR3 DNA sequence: TGTGCCAGCAGCTTAACCGGGACCGGGGAGAGACGAGAGCAGTTCTTC.

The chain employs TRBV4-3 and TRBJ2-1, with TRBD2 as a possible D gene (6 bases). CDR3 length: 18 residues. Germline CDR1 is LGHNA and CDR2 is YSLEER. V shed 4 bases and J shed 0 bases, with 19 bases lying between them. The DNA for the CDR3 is TGCGCCAGCAGCCCCCACGGTCTCGGGGGAAGCTCCTACAATGAGCAGTTCTTC. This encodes CASSPHGLGGSSYNEQFF.

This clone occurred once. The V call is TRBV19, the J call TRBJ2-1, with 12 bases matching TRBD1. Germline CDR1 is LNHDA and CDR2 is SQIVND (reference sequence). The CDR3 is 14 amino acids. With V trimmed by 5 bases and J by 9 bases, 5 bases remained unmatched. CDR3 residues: CASSPGQGASEQFF. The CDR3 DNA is TGTGCCAGTAGTCCGGGACAGGGGGCTAGTGAGCAGTTCTTC.

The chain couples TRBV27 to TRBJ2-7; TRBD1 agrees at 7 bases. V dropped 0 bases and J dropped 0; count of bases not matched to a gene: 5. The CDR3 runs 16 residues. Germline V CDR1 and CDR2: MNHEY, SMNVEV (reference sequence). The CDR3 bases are TGTGCCAGCAGTTTATCGAAGGACAGGTTCTCCTACGAGCAGTACTTC. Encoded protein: CASSLSKDRFSYEQYF.

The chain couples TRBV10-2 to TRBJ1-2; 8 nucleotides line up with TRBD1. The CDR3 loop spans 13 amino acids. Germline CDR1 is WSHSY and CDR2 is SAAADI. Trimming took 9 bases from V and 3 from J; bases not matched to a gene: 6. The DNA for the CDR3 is TGCGCCAGTCGGACAGGGCCTGACTATGGCTACACCTTC. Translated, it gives CASRTGPDYGYTF.

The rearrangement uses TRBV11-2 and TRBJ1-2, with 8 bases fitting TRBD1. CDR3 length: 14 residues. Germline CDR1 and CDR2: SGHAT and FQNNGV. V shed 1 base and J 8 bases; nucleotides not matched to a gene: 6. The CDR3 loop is CASSLGQGLGGYTF. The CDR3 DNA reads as TGTGCCAGCAGCTTAGGACAGGGGCTAGGAGGCTACACCTTC.

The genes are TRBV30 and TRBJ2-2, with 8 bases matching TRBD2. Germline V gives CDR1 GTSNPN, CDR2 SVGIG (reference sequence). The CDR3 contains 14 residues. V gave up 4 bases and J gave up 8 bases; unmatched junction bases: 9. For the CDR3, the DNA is TGTGCCTGGACTGCAGCGGGAGATTCGGGGGAGCTGTTTTTT. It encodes CAWTAAGDSGELFF.

Written as DNA, the CDR3 is TGTGCCAGCAGTCTAAGCTCCACGGTGGGGGGAACCTACGAGCAGTACTTC. Translation: CASSLSSTVGGTYEQYF. The rearrangement joins TRBV7-6 to TRBJ2-7; tentative D call: TRBD2 (6 bases). V was pared by 6 bases and J by 2 bases, with 23 bases between. Germline V lookup: CDR1 SGHVS, CDR2 FNYEAQ. The CDR3 runs to 17 residues.

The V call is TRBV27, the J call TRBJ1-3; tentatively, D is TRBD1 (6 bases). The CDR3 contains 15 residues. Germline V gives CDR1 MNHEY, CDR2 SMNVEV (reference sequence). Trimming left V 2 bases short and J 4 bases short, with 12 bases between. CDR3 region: CASSLQGTQGNTIYF. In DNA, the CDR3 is TGTGCCAGCAGTTTACAAGGGACACAAGGAAACACCATATATTTT.

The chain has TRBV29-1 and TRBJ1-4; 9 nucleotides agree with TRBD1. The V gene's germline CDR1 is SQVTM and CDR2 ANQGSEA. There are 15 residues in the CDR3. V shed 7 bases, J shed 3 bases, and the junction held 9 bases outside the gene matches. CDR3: CSAGQGLGANEKLFF. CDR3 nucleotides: TGCAGCGCCGGACAGGGGTTGGGGGCTAATGAAAAACTGTTTTTT.